The T cell receptor (beta chain) under discussion was sequenced for a study of blood T cell repertoires in COVID-19. The CDR3 contains 13 residues. Per germline, CDR1 SGDLS and CDR2 YYNGEE. Deletions cut 4 bases from V and 8 bases from J, with 15 bases between. Libraries were prepared by immunoSEQ multiplex PCR; TCRdb keeps only in-frame clonotypes and omits some of them. The data contain roughly 180,000 clones, roughly three quarters of them singletons. The TCR was taken from a woman aged 80 or over with COVID-19, enrolled during active disease. Sequencing used peripheral blood. The V call is TRBV9, the J call TRBJ1-1; D might be TRBD1 (5 bases). The CDR3 is CASSPGGVHEAFF. CDR3 DNA sequence: TGTGCCAGCAGCCCCGGAGGGGTCCACGAAGCTTTCTTT.